These 26 T cell receptor beta chains originate from one sample sequenced in a study of T cells in Graves' hyperthyroidism and ophthalmopathy. Amplification of TCR beta CDR3 regions was performed using RNA transcripts as template. Initially, a first-round RT-PCR of the TCR CDR3 employed the HTBI primer set. One entry per CDR3 protein results from TCRdb running MiXCR on the multiplex PCR reads. The table records hundreds of thousands of distinct CDR3 sequences, over 15% of them present only once. The sample comprised blood. These receptors all stem from a woman aged 18-29 years with Graves' ophthalmopathy.

J is TRBJ2-1 and V is TRBV28; 15 positions agree with TRBD2. Germline CDR1 reads MDHEN; CDR2 reads SYDVKM. With V trimmed by 7 bases and J by 4 bases, 14 bases remained unmatched. CDR3 length: 19 amino acids. The CDR3 here is CASNPTVRTSGGGYNEQFF. CDR3 bases: TGTGCCAGCAACCCAACGGTGAGGACTAGCGGGGGGGGGTACAATGAGCAGTTCTTC.

There are many counts of this clonotype. The chain links TRBV12-3 or TRBV12-4 to TRBJ1-1, with D hard to call. This CDR3 has 15 residues. V was trimmed by 4 bases and J by 0 bases, leaving 12 bases between them. The CDR3, as DNA: TGTGCCAGCAGTTCCCCACTAAAAATGAACACTGAAGCTTTCTTT. Protein: CASSSPLKMNTEAFF.

This clonotype occurred many times. The rearrangement uses TRBV28 and TRBJ2-1, with 10 nucleotides matching TRBD2. J gave up 4 bases and V 6 bases, and 6 bases lay outside the gene matches. The CDR3 runs to 15 residues. Per the germline V gene, CDR1 is MDHEN and CDR2 is SYDVKM. In DNA, the CDR3 is TGTGCCAGCAGCAGCATTAGCGGGGGGTACAATGAGCAGTTCTTC. Translated: CASSSISGGYNEQFF.

Ten or more counts support this clonotype. The J gene is TRBJ2-1, the V gene TRBV10-3; tentative D call: TRBD2 (5 bases). Germline V gene sequence: CDR1 ENHRY, CDR2 SYGVKD. V lost 4 bases and J lost 7, with 11 bases in between. The CDR3 loop spans 13 amino acids. CDR3 nucleotides: TGTGCCATCAGTGTCGGGGAGCGAAATGAGCAGTTCTTC. Translation: CAISVGERNEQFF.

This clonotype was seen repeatedly, ten times or more. The CDR3 region has the DNA TGTGCCAGCTCACCTCCCAGCGGGAGTACACGCGAGCAGTACTTC. Translated, it gives CASSPPSGSTREQYF. This rearrangement joins TRBV18 to TRBJ2-7; 8 nucleotides line up with TRBD2. Germline V gene lookup returns CDR1 KGHSH and CDR2 LQKENI. The junction had 10 bases not matched to a gene; V was cut back by 3 bases and J by 6 bases. The CDR3 has 15 residues.

V is TRBV28 and J is TRBJ1-1; 10 nucleotides align to TRBD1. V shed 4 bases and J 4 bases; nucleotides not matched to a gene: 6. This CDR3 has 15 residues. Germline CDR1 and CDR2: MDHEN and SYDVKM. The CDR3 DNA reads as TGTGCCAGCAGTTCTCTCGGGACAGGGGCCACTGAAGCTTTCTTT. Residues: CASSSLGTGATEAFF.

This clonotype was counted at least ten times. The V gene is TRBV3-1, the J gene TRBJ2-3; D not certain. Germline V gene data show CDR1 as LGHDT and CDR2 as YNNKEL (reference sequence). V lost 2 bases and J lost 0, with 12 bases in between. CDR3 size: 16 residues. The CDR3 region is CASSQTSWSSTDTQYF. CDR3 sequence (DNA): TGTGCCAGCAGCCAAACCTCCTGGAGTAGCACAGATACGCAGTATTTT.

This clonotype was picked up many times. The CDR3 DNA follows: TGTGCCAGCAGCTTAGATGTAGCGGGAGGGGAGACCCAGTACTTC. Its protein is CASSLDVAGGETQYF. V gene TRBV7-2 combines with J gene TRBJ2-5; TRBD2 aligns across 11 bases. With V trimmed by 1 base and J by 5 bases, 3 bases remained unmatched. This CDR3 comprises 15 residues. Germline V gene lookup returns CDR1 SGHTA and CDR2 FQGNSA. The variable domain in full, completed from reference TRBV7-2 and TRBJ2-5, reads GAGVSQSPSNKVTEKGKDVELRCDPISGHTALYWYRQSLGQGLEFLIYFQGNSAPDKSGLPSDRFSAERTGGSVSTLTIQRTQQEDSAVYLCASSLDVAGGETQYFGPGTRLLVL.

This clonotype was recorded a few times. The chain combines TRBV6-2 or TRBV6-3 with TRBJ2-2, with D possibly matching TRBD1 (6 bases). Deletions cut 6 bases from V and 6 bases from J, with 17 bases between. This CDR3 spans 15 amino acids. CDR1 and CDR2 (germline): MNHEY, SVGEGT. CDR3: CASRAGTSRAGELFF. CDR3 DNA: TGTGCCAGCAGAGCCGGGACAAGCAGAGCCGGGGAGCTGTTTTTT.

The table lists this clonotype with many counts. This chain connects TRBV7-6 to TRBJ2-7; D is uncertain. Trimming took 3 bases from V and 3 from J, leaving 12 bases between them. CDR1 is SGHVS and CDR2 is FNYEAQ in the germline V gene. CDR3 length equals 14 residues. CDR3 bases: TGTGCCAGCAGCTTTAATGACGGCGGCTACGAGCAGTACTTC. The encoded protein is CASSFNDGGYEQYF.

This clonotype was detected many times. The J gene is TRBJ2-1, the V gene TRBV7-2; TRBD1 might be the D (5 bases). V shed 0 bases and J shed 3 bases, with 9 bases lying between them. Per germline, CDR1 SGHTA and CDR2 FQGNSA. This CDR3 contains 15 residues. DNA of the CDR3: TGTGCCAGCAGCTTAGCGGACACAGACTACAATGAGCAGTTCTTC. Translated: CASSLADTDYNEQFF.

To note about this clonotype: A much larger clone lies a single base off, so this may be a read error. The genes are TRBV4-1 and TRBJ1-1, with D uncertain. Trimming pared 0 bases from V and 4 bases from J, leaving 12 bases between. CDR3 length: 15 residues. Germline V gene lookup returns CDR1 MGHRA and CDR2 YSYEKL. The CDR3 DNA sequence: TGCGCCAGCAGCCAAGATTCTTTCCTAGGCACTGAAGCTTTCTTT. It encodes CASSQDSFLGTEAFF.

This clonotype appeared many times. The chain couples TRBV5-8 to TRBJ1-1, with 8 bases lining up with TRBD1. Germline V gives CDR1 SGHTS, CDR2 YDEGEE. The CDR3 is 14 residues long. The J segment lost 0 bases and the V segment lost 4 bases, leaving 2 bases of the junction unmatched. The CDR3, as DNA: TGTGCCAGCAGCCAGACAGGGGTGAACACTGAAGCTTTCTTT. Protein: CASSQTGVNTEAFF.

This clonotype was recorded many times. J is TRBJ1-6 and V is TRBV3-1; D perhaps matches TRBD1 (6 bases). Between the trimmed V and J ends, which lost 1 base and 9 bases, there was a span of 13 bases. The CDR3 spans 15 residues. Germline CDR1 reads LGHDT; CDR2 reads YNNKEL (reference sequence). CDR3 nucleotides: TGTGCCAGCAGCCAAGGGGGAGGGGGAAGTTCACCCCTCCACTTT. Protein: CASSQGGGGSSPLHF.

This clonotype occurred many times. V and J are TRBV29-1 and TRBJ1-1; D gene ambiguous. The germline gives CDR1 SQVTM, CDR2 ANQGSEA. The CDR3 is 12 amino acids. V lost 6 bases and J lost 4, with 12 bases in between. The CDR3 loop is CSVGELGTEAFF. The CDR3 DNA follows: TGCAGCGTAGGAGAGTTGGGCACTGAAGCTTTCTTT. The full variable domain, with the rest looked up from reference TRBV29-1 and TRBJ1-1, is SAVISQKPSRDICQRGTSLTIQCQVDSQVTMMFWYRQQPGQSLTLIATANQGSEATYESGFVIDKFPISRPNLTFSTLTVSNMSPEDSSIYLCSVGELGTEAFFGQGTRLTVV.

The chain couples TRBV7-6 to TRBJ2-7; D unresolved. V was trimmed by 1 base and J by 2 bases, leaving 15 bases between them. This CDR3 comprises 16 residues. The germline V gene has CDR1 SGHVS and CDR2 FNYEAQ. CDR3 sequence (DNA): TGTGCCAGCAGCTTAGAATCGGGTAGTTCAGCCTACGAGCAGTACTTC. It encodes CASSLESGSSAYEQYF.

This clonotype has a count of ten or more. The chain combines TRBV29-1 with TRBJ1-5, with a tentative D call TRBD1 (6 bases). V lost 4 bases to trimming and J lost 0 bases, with 10 bases between them. CDR1 SQVTM and CDR2 ANQGSEA come from the germline V gene. This CDR3 has 14 amino acids. CDR3 protein: CSVAGGPSNQPQHF. As DNA, the CDR3 is TGCAGCGTTGCGGGGGGGCCTAGCAATCAGCCCCAGCATTTT.

This clonotype was seen many times. The chain couples TRBV20-1 to TRBJ2-7, with 7 bases identical to TRBD1. With 5 bases clipped from V and 7 bases from J, the junction kept 8 bases outside the gene matches. Germline V gene data show CDR1 as DFQATT and CDR2 as SNEGSKA (reference sequence). The CDR3 runs to 12 residues. For the CDR3, the DNA is TGCAGTGCTCACAAGGGGGCTCCGGAGCAGTACTTC. Its translation: CSAHKGAPEQYF.

The chain uses TRBV28 and TRBJ2-1, with 10 bases that match TRBD2. This CDR3 is 15 amino acids long. The germline CDR1 and CDR2 sequences are MDHEN and SYDVKM. V was clipped by 6 bases and J by 2 bases; unmatched bases: 4. The DNA of the CDR3 is TGTGCCAGCAGCGCGGGACTAGCGCCCTACAATGAGCAGTTCTTC. Translation: CASSAGLAPYNEQFF.

This rearrangement joins TRBV7-8 to TRBJ2-6; D is undetermined. CDR3 size: 17 residues. V gave up 5 bases and J gave up 0 bases, with 14 bases separating them. From germline, CDR1 is SGHVS and CDR2 FQNEAQ. CDR3: CASSPKRVTSGANVLTF. The CDR3 DNA reads TGTGCCAGCAGCCCTAAGAGAGTGACCTCTGGGGCCAACGTCCTGACTTTC.

This clonotype has ten or more counts. The CDR3 region is CASNDLAGGTHEQYF. In nucleotides, the CDR3 is TGTGCCAGCAACGATCTAGCGGGAGGAACCCACGAGCAGTACTTC. This rearrangement joins TRBV6-1 to TRBJ2-7, with 11 bases fitting TRBD2. The V and J ends lost 7 bases and 5 bases, in that order; junction bases with no gene match: 10. The germline gives CDR1 MNHNS, CDR2 SASEGT. The CDR3 is 15 amino acids.

This clonotype was seen many times. The rearrangement joins TRBV30 to TRBJ2-1; 14 bases are a match to TRBD2. Germline CDR1 GTSNPN, CDR2 SVGIG (reference sequence). V gave up 2 bases and J gave up 6 bases; unmatched junction bases: 3. The CDR3 is 15 residues long. CDR3 region: CAWSSGLAGVNEQFF. CDR3 coding DNA: TGTGCCTGGAGTTCGGGACTAGCGGGAGTCAATGAGCAGTTCTTC.

This clonotype was observed at least ten times. The CDR3 sequence is CASSEIQGAINEQFF. For the CDR3, the DNA is TGCGCCAGCAGTGAGATCCAGGGGGCGATCAATGAGCAGTTCTTC. The J gene is TRBJ2-1, the V gene TRBV10-2; 8 bases map to TRBD1. Trimming cost V 2 bases and J 6 bases; bases outside gene matches: 6. CDR1 and CDR2 (germline): WSHSY, SAAADI. CDR3 length: 15 residues.

The sample holds a few counts of this clonotype. J is TRBJ2-5 and V is TRBV25-1; the D gene could be TRBD1 or TRBD2 (5 bases each). The CDR3 runs to 15 residues. The V end was cut by 3 bases, the J end by 5 bases, with 16 bases between. Germline V lookup: CDR1 MGHDK, CDR2 SYGVNS. The CDR3 reads CASSEGGTAGETQYF. The CDR3 nucleotides read TGTGCCAGCAGTGAGGGTGGGACGGCGGGTGAGACCCAGTACTTC.

This clonotype was picked up many times. The chain combines TRBV6-1 with TRBJ1-5, with a possible D match to TRBD1 (6 bases). CDR1 and CDR2 (germline): MNHNS, SASEGT. V was clipped by 5 bases and J by 6 bases, with 17 bases between them. The CDR3 extends over 15 amino acids. The CDR3, as DNA: TGTGCCAGCAGTTTCAGACAGGCCCCACTTCAGCCCCAGCATTTT. Translating gives CASSFRQAPLQPQHF.

This clonotype was picked up a small number of times. V usage is TRBV25-1 and J usage is TRBJ2-3, with TRBD2 identical over 9 bases. V shed 2 bases, J shed 2 bases, and the junction held 8 bases outside the gene matches. Germline CDR1 and CDR2: MGHDK and SYGVNS. The CDR3 totals 17 residues. CDR3 sequence: CASSEQRERGATDTQYF. The CDR3 region has the DNA TGTGCCAGCAGTGAACAGCGGGAGCGGGGGGCCACAGATACGCAGTATTTT.